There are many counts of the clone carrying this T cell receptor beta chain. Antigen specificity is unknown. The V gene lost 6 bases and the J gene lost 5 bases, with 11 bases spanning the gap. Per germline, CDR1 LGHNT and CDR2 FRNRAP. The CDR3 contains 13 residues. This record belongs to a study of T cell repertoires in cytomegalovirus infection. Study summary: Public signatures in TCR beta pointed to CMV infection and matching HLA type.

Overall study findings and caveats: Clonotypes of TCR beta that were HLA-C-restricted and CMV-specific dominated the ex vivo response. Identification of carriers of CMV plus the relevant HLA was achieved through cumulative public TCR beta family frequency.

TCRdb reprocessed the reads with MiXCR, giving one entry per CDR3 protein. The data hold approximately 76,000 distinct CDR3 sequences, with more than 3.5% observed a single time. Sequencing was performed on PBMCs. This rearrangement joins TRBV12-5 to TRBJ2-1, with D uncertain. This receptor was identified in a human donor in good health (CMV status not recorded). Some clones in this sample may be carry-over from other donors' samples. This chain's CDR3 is CASGDGIDNEQFF. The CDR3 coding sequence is TGTGCTAGTGGGGATGGAATCGACAATGAGCAGTTCTTC.